One and the same sample provided the 12 T cell receptor beta chains below, sequenced in a study of T cells in Graves' hyperthyroidism and ophthalmopathy. TCR beta CDR3 sequences were amplified from RNA transcripts. During a first-round RT-PCR of the TCR CDR3, the HTBI primer set was used. A single record per CDR3 protein comes from TCRdb applying MiXCR to the multiplex PCR reads. Of more than 500,000 distinct CDR3 sequences listed, over 45% are singletons. The sample comprised peripheral blood or thyroid tissue (not recorded which). These receptors were obtained from an adult woman with Graves' disease, either hyperthyroidism or ophthalmopathy (not recorded which).

The chain employs TRBV7-6 and TRBJ2-7; D could derive from TRBD1 or TRBD2 (5 bases each). CDR3 length: 13 amino acids. Germline CDR1 reads SGHVS; CDR2 reads FNYEAQ. Between the trimmed V and J ends, which lost 5 bases and 5 bases, there was a span of 13 bases. The CDR3 region is CASSPQRGDEQYF. The DNA of the CDR3 is TGTGCCAGCAGCCCCCAACGGGGCGACGAGCAGTACTTC. Variable domain in full (rest from reference TRBV7-6 and TRBJ2-7): GAGVSQSPRYKVTKRGQDVALRCDPISGHVSLYWYRQALGQGPEFLTYFNYEAQQDKSGLPNDRFSAERPEGSISTLTIQRTEQRDSAMYRCASSPQRGDEQYFGPGTRLTVT.

A word on this clonotype: A much larger clone differs from this one at a single base, so this may be a read error. The genes are TRBV2 and TRBJ2-7, with D possibly being TRBD1 (5 bases). The CDR3 length is 12 residues. Per the germline V gene, CDR1 is SNHLY and CDR2 is FYNNEI. CDR3 DNA: TGTGTCAGCAGTGAACAGGCCTACGAGCAGTACTTC. It specifies CVSSEQAYEQYF.

Concerning this clonotype: This could be a read error, since a much larger clone is one nucleotide away. The V and J genes are TRBV10-3 and TRBJ2-2, with no clear D. V gave up 6 bases and J gave up 6 bases, with 2 bases separating them. CDR3 length equals 10 residues. Germline CDR1 reads ENHRY; CDR2 reads SYGVKD. The CDR3 region is CAISAGELFF. The CDR3 coding sequence is TGTGCCATCAGCGCCGGGGAGCTGTTTTTT.

The V gene is TRBV27, the J gene TRBJ2-7; D possibly corresponds to TRBD2 (11 bases). The V end was cut by 6 bases, the J end by 6 bases, with 33 bases between. The length of the CDR3 is 19 residues. The germline gives CDR1 MNHEY, CDR2 SMNVEV (reference sequence). The CDR3 DNA reads as TGTGCCAGCAGCCCGAGGTGGACAGGGGGACTAGCGGCAGGGGTCGAGCAGTACTTC. It is translated as CASSPRWTGGLAAGVEQYF.

About this clonotype: This sequence may be a read error, since a much larger clone differs from it by one base. The chain recombines TRBV5-1 with TRBJ2-2; 7 nucleotides line up with TRBD1. Looked up from germline, CDR1 is SGHRS and CDR2 is YFSETQ. CDR3 length: 15 amino acids. CDR3 sequence reads: CASSLGTGDPGEPFF. The CDR3 DNA is TGCGCCAGCAGCTTGGGGACAGGTGATCCCGGGGAGCCGTTTTTT.

This clonotype was seen at least ten times. This sequence joins TRBV4-1 and TRBJ1-6; maybe TRBD1 (5 bases). The CDR3 has 15 residues. Germline V gives CDR1 MGHRA, CDR2 YSYEKL. V was clipped by 5 bases and J by 7 bases, with 15 bases between them. The CDR3 region has the DNA TGCGCCAGCAGCGTGGGGGGATATACGAATTCACCCCTCCACTTT. It is translated as CASSVGGYTNSPLHF.

The chain combines TRBV7-8 with TRBJ2-5; unclear D gene. Germline V CDR1 and CDR2: SGHVS, FQNEAQ. Trimming stripped 5 bases from V and 5 bases from J, with 18 bases between. There are 15 residues in the CDR3. This CDR3 reads CASSVHTGVGETQYF. DNA for the CDR3: TGTGCCAGCAGCGTCCACACTGGGGTCGGGGAGACCCAGTACTTC.

This sequence joins TRBV7-3 and TRBJ2-3; 7 bases are a match to TRBD1. This CDR3 contains 14 residues. The germline gives CDR1 SGHTA, CDR2 FQGTGA. Trimming at V came to 5 bases and at J to 1 base, leaving 3 bases not matched to a gene. The CDR3 spells CASSPGTGTDTQYF. The CDR3 coding sequence is TGTGCCAGCAGCCCGGGGACAGGCACAGATACGCAGTATTTT.

There are a few counts of this clonotype. This sequence joins TRBV19 and TRBJ1-5, with D unresolved. CDR1 is LNHDA and CDR2 is SQIVND in the germline V gene (reference sequence). The length of the CDR3 is 15 residues. V lost 9 bases, J lost 3 bases, and 18 bases lay in between. This CDR3 is CASSFPQASNQPQHF. As DNA, the CDR3 is TGTGCCAGCAGTTTCCCCCAGGCCTCCAATCAGCCCCAGCATTTT.

The V call is TRBV7-9, the J call TRBJ2-7; 8 nucleotides agree with TRBD2. This CDR3 comprises 14 residues. V lost 6 bases, J lost 6 bases, and 10 bases stayed unmatched. Germline V lookup: CDR1 SEHNR, CDR2 FQNEAQ (reference sequence). In DNA, the CDR3 is TGTGCCAGCAGTGAGAGAAGCGGGAGTTCCGAGCAGTACTTC. Residues: CASSERSGSSEQYF.

The table lists this clonotype with a few counts. This sequence joins TRBV15 and TRBJ1-5; a possible D gene is TRBD1 (5 bases). V was cut by 1 base and J by 7 bases, with 11 bases left in between. The CDR3 is 14 residues long. Germline CDR1 and CDR2: LNHNV and YYDKDF (reference sequence). The CDR3 reads CATSRGGREQPQHF. CDR3 in DNA: TGTGCCACCAGCAGAGGGGGACGGGAGCAGCCCCAGCATTTT.

Only a few counts were recorded for this clonotype. The J gene is TRBJ2-5, the V gene TRBV20-1; D is perhaps TRBD1 (6 bases). Germline CDR1 is DFQATT and CDR2 is SNEGSKA (reference sequence). Trimming cost V 0 bases and J 5 bases, with 10 bases left between them. The CDR3 runs to 13 residues. The CDR3 DNA is TGCAGTGCTAGAGATCCAGGGGTGGAGACCCAGTACTTC. Translated, it gives CSARDPGVETQYF.